A single TCR beta chain is shown here with its context. Its antigen is still unknown. No base-level quality is on record; no much larger clone is a single base apart. TCRbeta CDR3 regions were amplified from genomic DNA by means of the immunoSEQ Assay, a bias-controlled multiplex PCR. Processing in the source paper ran as follows. Nucleated cell counts per sample were estimated from amplification of reference gene primers within the assay. To quantify the absolute abundance of each unique TCRbeta CDR3 rearrangement, sequence reads were collapsed and filtered. For each sample, productive Simpson clonality was calculated by taking the square root of Simpson's diversity index across productive rearrangements. TCRdb took over this immuneACCESS table, retaining in-frame rearrangements with V and J assigned. Such tables are incomplete; in checked studies, under half of the missing clones stem from an unresolved V gene, and the remainder is unexplained. V and J calls and clone size are given by that table; D and trimming were obtained from the DNA. The sample has a few hundred thousand clones on record, around 86% of them singletons. 3.5% to 4.5% of the sample is held by the ten biggest clonotypes.

These data belong to a study of blood T cell repertoires in COVID-19 (dated by TCRdb to about 2020). In the study overall: Collaborator samples came from the United States, Italy and Spain and covered acute and convalescent phases of COVID-19. The repertoires were made available in a free public database intended to serve as a resource for research on the immune response to SARS-CoV-2. Samples came from the ongoing ImmuneRACE study (first 160 participants) plus 1,254 subjects from 6 global collaborators. Sample metadata almost always included a de-identified subject ID, COVID-19 status, age in years and sex. The material from the prospective study consisted of cDNA or gDNA derived from T cells, B-cell-depleted T cells, or PBMCs. Where available, HLA class I and class II types were taken from metadata supplied by the sample provider and were not determined by assay-based typing. Subjects who had been exposed to COVID-19, were actively infected with it, or had recovered from it provided the deeply sampled blood TCRbeta repertoires that made up the dataset.

Participants in the prospective study were enrolled through a virtual design, were aged roughly 18 to 90 years, and lived in about two dozen United States geographic areas. In the prospective study, participants were assigned to cohorts based on the clinical history participants reported in a screening survey and a study questionnaire. For ImmuneRACE Cohort 3, a participant was defined as recovered based on two consecutive negative NP/OP PCR tests, clearance by a healthcare professional, or resolution of symptoms. In the prospective study, whole blood, serum and a nasopharyngeal or oropharyngeal swab were collected from each participant by mobile phlebotomists. Over a roughly 2-month period, participants in the prospective study had the option of providing additional blood draws and questionnaires. Before DNA extraction, prospective study blood samples were shipped either frozen or at room temperature.

Study-wide conclusions, independent of this receptor: The quantity of clinical and demographic metadata differed by source and by participant and was supplied without curation.

This TCR was recovered from a man aged 25 to 45 who had recovered from COVID-19. Sample: PBMCs or T cells enriched from blood (not recorded which).

The CDR3 protein is CASSFEGTSGSEQYF. The DNA sequence is TGTGCCAGCAGCTTCGAGGGGACTAGCGGGAGCGAGCAGTACTTC. The chain links TRBV9 with TRBJ2-7, and 14 junctional nucleotides match TRBD2. V is trimmed back by 4 bases and J by 6 bases, and the junction contains 6 bases that no gene match accounts for. The CDR3 spans 15 residues, from the cysteine through the phenylalanine. CDR3 DNA is the only sequence kept; it has 45 bases, read in frame from the first base. In the germline V gene, CDR1 corresponds to SGDLS and CDR2 to YYNGEE. Where the CDR3 stops, the reference TRBV9 and TRBJ2-7 genes take over; the full variable domain is DSGVTQTPKHLITATGQRVTLRCSPRSGDLSVYWYQQSLDQGLQFLIQYYNGEERAKGNILERFSAQQFPDLHSELNLSSLELGDSALYFCASSFEGTSGSEQYFGPGTRLTVT.